The rows below give T cell receptor beta chains drawn from one sample of a study of OX40 agonist ivuxolimab in advanced cancers. Sequenced by immunoSEQ multiplex PCR; TCRdb stores in-frame clones only, minus some. The sample lists more than 45,000 clones; 85% to 90% were seen once. The sample was CD4+ or CD8+ T cells sorted from blood, taken in a trial of the OX40 agonist ivuxolimab. The receptor source for this set is an adult with an advanced solid tumor such as melanoma, head and neck, liver or kidney cancer. Both conserved end residues are part of each CDR3. A D gene is named only where the DNA matches it firmly. Clone size is shown for a subset of rows, as once, few, many or a class of expanded clone.

d_gene,v_gene,j_gene,abundance,CDR3aa,CDR3nt
.,TRBV7-2,TRBJ2-3,.,CASSLVSGSSTDTQYF,TGTGCCAGCAGCTTAGTCTCGGGGAGTAGCACAGATACGCAGTATTTT
.,TRBV5-5,TRBJ1-4,.,CASSLIPQFNEKLFF,TGTGCCAGCAGCTTGATCCCACAGTTTAATGAAAAACTGTTTTTT
.,TRBV5-1,TRBJ1-1,.,CASRGDSGEAFF,TGCGCCAGCAGGGGCGACAGCGGAGAAGCTTTCTTT
TRBD1,TRBV7-8,TRBJ1-1,.,CASSSGQGNTEAFF,TGTGCCAGCAGCTCGGGACAGGGAAACACTGAAGCTTTCTTT
.,TRBV9,TRBJ1-6,.,CASRSEGNSPLHF,TGTGCCAGCAGGAGTGAGGGGAATTCACCCCTCCACTTT
.,TRBV5-5,TRBJ1-1,medium-sized,CASSLDPGERTEAFF,TGTGCCAGCAGCTTGGATCCGGGGGAGAGGACTGAAGCTTTCTTT
TRBD2,TRBV10-3,TRBJ2-1,.,CAISEPRGGEDEQFF,TGTGCCATCAGTGAACCGCGCGGGGGGGAAGATGAGCAGTTCTTC
.,TRBV5-6,TRBJ2-7,few,CASSLGEYEQYF,TGTGCCAGCAGCTTGGGGGAATACGAGCAGTACTTC
.,TRBV1,TRBJ1-3,.,CTSSQVAGSGNTIYF,TGCACCAGCAGCCAAGTGGCGGGCTCTGGAAACACCATATATTTT
.,TRBV5-8,TRBJ2-3,.,CASSLATDTQYF,TGTGCCAGCAGCTTGGCAACAGATACGCAGTATTTT
.,TRBV28,TRBJ2-7,.,CASSSVLYEQYF,TGTGCCAGCAGTTCTGTTCTTTACGAGCAGTACTTC
.,TRBV27,TRBJ2-5,.,CASSLSSLSEETQYF,TGTGCCAGCAGTTTATCCTCGCTTTCGGAAGAGACCCAGTACTTC
.,TRBV7-9,TRBJ1-3,.,CASSLGPSSAGNTIYF,TGTGCCAGCAGCTTAGGTCCGAGCTCCGCTGGAAACACCATATATTTT
.,TRBV5-1,TRBJ1-1,.,CASSFGGATEAFF,TGCGCCAGCAGCTTCGGGGGGGCTACTGAAGCTTTCTTT
.,TRBV2,TRBJ2-7,.,CASSAGTYGYEQYF,TGTGCCAGCAGCGCCGGGACATACGGATACGAGCAGTACTTC
.,TRBV7-9,TRBJ2-5,once,CASSLPRGLETQYF,TGTGCCAGCAGCTTACCACGGGGGTTAGAGACCCAGTACTTC